This T cell receptor (beta chain) was found in a study of prognosis after radiotherapy for stage I lung cancer. At the level of the study: Therapy given concurrently with stereotactic body radiotherapy reached no patient. Study-level points and caveats: Patients who developed distant metastases had lower Shannon entropy after stereotactic body radiation therapy. Among expanded TCR clones, tumor specificity was not determined.

The CDR3 is 21 amino acids. V shed 4 bases, J shed 3 bases, and the junction held 24 bases outside the gene matches. Germline V gene data show CDR1 as PRHDT and CDR2 as FYEKMQ (reference sequence). From genomic DNA, TCR beta CDR3 was amplified by two-round multiplex PCR. TRBV and TRBJ genes each had their own specific primers in first-round PCR. From the multiplex PCR reads, TCRdb called clonotypes with MiXCR, one entry per CDR3 protein. Of about 14,000 distinct CDR3 sequences listed, approximately 33% are singletons. Many counts were recorded for this clonotype. Its matching antigen is unknown. Sequencing was performed on PBMCs, taken before or after stereotactic body radiation therapy (not recorded which). The clonotype comes from a donor over 45 with non-small cell lung cancer. The chain uses TRBV13 and TRBJ2-7; 10 bases match TRBD2. CDR3 DNA: TGTGCCAGCAGCTCCCGGGACAGGCTCAGCCTTACTAGCGGGAAAATCTACGAGCAGTACTTC. Its protein product is CASSSRDRLSLTSGKIYEQYF.